This TCR beta chain was documented in a study of tumor-infiltrating lymphocytes in primary liver carcinoma. Background on the study: Patients had primary liver carcinoma treated by surgical resection. Productive TCRbeta read yields ran from roughly 3.9 to 6.8 million per sample and were similar between tissues.

Unsorted whole blood served as the source of blood RNA, and germline DNA was extracted as well. Total RNA amounting to 500 ng was the source from which TCR beta cDNA was made with a constant-region primer. The TCR beta library was amplified through three nested multiplex PCR rounds in a modified ARM-PCR procedure. In the first two PCR rounds, TRBV1-TRBV30 forward primers were paired with a C-beta reverse primer, and each round lasted around 10 cycles. MiXCR, run by TCRdb on the multiplex PCR reads, gives a single entry per CDR3 protein. The table lists a few hundred thousand distinct CDR3 sequences, roughly 60% of them singletons, with more than 15% in the top ten. Overall study findings and caveats: Among the pair types, tumor region pairs showed more overlap than tumor-adjacent and tumor-blood pairs.

Germline loops: CDR1 MNHEY, CDR2 SVGEGT. This CDR3 comprises 15 residues. In the case of this clonotype: Its cognate antigen is unknown. Just one base apart from a much larger clone, this may be a read error.

The sequencing input was peripheral blood. This TCR was sampled from a woman in her twenties or thirties with primary liver carcinoma and hepatitis B virus infection. The J gene is TRBJ2-1, the V gene TRBV6-2 or TRBV6-3; 11 bases agree with TRBD2. In nucleotides, the CDR3 is TGTGCCAGCAGCCCGACTAGCGGGGTTAACAATGAGCTGTTCTTC. Translation: CASSPTSGVNNELFF.